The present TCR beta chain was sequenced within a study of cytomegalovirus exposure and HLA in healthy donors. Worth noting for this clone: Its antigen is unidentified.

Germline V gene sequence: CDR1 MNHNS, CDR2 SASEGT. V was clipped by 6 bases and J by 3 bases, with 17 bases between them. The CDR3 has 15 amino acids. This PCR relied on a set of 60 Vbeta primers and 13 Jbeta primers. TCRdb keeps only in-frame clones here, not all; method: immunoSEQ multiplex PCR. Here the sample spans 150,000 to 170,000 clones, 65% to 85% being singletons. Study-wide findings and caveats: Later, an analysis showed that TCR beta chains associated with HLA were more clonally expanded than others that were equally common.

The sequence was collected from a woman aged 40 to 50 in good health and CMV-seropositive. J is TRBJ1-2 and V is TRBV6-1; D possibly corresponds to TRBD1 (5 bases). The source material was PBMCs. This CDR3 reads CASSLRDRNHYGYTF. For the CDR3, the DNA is TGTGCCAGCAGCCTGCGCGACAGAAACCACTATGGCTACACCTTC.